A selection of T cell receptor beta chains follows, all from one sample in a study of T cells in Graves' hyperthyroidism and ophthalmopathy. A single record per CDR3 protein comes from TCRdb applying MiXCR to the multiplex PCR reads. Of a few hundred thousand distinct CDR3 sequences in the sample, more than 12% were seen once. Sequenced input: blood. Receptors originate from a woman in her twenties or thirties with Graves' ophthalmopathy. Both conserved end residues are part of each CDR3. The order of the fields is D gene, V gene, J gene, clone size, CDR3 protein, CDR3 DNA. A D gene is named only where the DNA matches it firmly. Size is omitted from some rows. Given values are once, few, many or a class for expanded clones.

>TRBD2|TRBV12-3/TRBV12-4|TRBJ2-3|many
CASSLGGGVFSTDTQYF
TGTGCCAGCAGTTTGGGCGGGGGGGTATTTAGCACAGATACGCAGTATTTT
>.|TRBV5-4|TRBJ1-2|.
CASSLERVSANYGYTF
TGTGCCAGCAGCTTGGAAAGGGTGTCGGCTAACTATGGCTACACCTTC
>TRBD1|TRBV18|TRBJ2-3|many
CASSLGDRPFTDTQYF
TGTGCCAGCTCACTCGGGGACAGGCCTTTCACAGATACGCAGTATTTT
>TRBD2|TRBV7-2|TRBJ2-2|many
CASSPLAVAGELFF
TGTGCCAGCAGCCCGCTAGCGGTAGCCGGGGAGCTGTTTTTT
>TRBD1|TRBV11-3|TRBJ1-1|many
CASSAQGARTEAFF
TGTGCCAGCAGCGCCCAGGGGGCGCGGACTGAAGCTTTCTTT
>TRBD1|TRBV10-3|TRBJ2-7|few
CAISGGRTGNHEQYF
TGTGCCATCAGTGGGGGCAGGACAGGGAACCACGAGCAGTACTTC
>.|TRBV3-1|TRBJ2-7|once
CASSQVGGGEQYF
TGTGCCAGCAGCCAGGTCGGGGGTGGCGAGCAGTACTTC
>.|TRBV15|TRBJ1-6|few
CATRKDQTTNSPLHF
TGTGCCACCAGGAAGGACCAAACGACGAATTCACCCCTCCACTTT
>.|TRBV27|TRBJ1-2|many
CASSPRDLLSYTF
TGTGCCAGCAGCCCCCGGGATCTCCTATCGTACACCTTC
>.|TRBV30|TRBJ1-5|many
CAWRSGGGNQPQHF
TGTGCCTGGAGGTCCGGGGGCGGCAATCAGCCCCAGCATTTT
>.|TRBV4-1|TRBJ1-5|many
CASSQAGRQPQHF
TGCGCCAGCAGCCAAGCAGGGAGGCAGCCCCAGCATTTT
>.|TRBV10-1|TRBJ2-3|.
CARSESLARADTQYF
TGCGCCCGCAGTGAGTCCCTAGCTCGGGCAGATACGCAGTATTTT
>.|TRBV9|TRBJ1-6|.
CASSVETGSEPLHF
TGTGCCAGCAGCGTCGAGACAGGATCGGAACCCCTCCACTTT
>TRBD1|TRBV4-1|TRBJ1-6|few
CASSQEGKTGSFSPLHF
TGCGCCAGCAGCCAAGAGGGGAAGACAGGGAGCTTTTCACCCCTCCACTTT
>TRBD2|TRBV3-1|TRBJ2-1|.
CASSQRTLAGGIGSYNEQFF
TGTGCCAGCAGCCAAAGGACGCTAGCGGGGGGAATAGGGTCCTACAATGAGCAGTTCTTC
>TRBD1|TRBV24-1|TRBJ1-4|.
CATSGQADNEKLFF
TGTGCCACCAGCGGACAGGCCGATAATGAAAAACTGTTTTTT
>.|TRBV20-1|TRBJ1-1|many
CSAETGSATEAFF
TGCAGTGCTGAAACAGGGAGCGCTACTGAAGCTTTCTTT
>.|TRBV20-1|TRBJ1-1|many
CSASARANEAFF
TGCAGTGCTAGTGCCAGGGCTAATGAAGCTTTCTTT
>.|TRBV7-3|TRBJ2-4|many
CASSLDRENIQYF
TGTGCCAGCAGCTTGGACAGAGAAAACATTCAGTACTTC
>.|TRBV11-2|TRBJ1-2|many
CASSSWNYGYTF
TGTGCCAGCAGCTCCTGGAACTATGGCTACACCTTC
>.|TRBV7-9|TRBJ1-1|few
CATRRSTEAFF
TGTGCCACCAGACGGAGCACTGAAGCTTTCTTT
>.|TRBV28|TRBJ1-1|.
CASSEAQGITVAFF
TGTGCCAGCAGTGAGGCGCAGGGGATTACTGTAGCTTTCTTT
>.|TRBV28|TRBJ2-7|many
CASSYFPPYEQYF
TGTGCCAGCAGTTATTTCCCTCCGTACGAGCAGTACTTC
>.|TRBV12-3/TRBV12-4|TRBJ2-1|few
CASSLVGVEQFF
TGTGCCAGCAGTTTAGTAGGGGTTGAGCAGTTCTTC
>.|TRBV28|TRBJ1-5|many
CASSFRSPRNQPQHF
TGTGCCAGCAGTTTTCGTAGTCCGCGCAATCAGCCCCAGCATTTT
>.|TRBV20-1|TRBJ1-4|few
CSARDRGREEKLFF
TGCAGTGCTAGAGATCGGGGGCGCGAAGAAAAACTGTTTTTT
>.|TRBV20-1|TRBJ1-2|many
CSARLPGTNYGYTF
TGCAGTGCTAGATTGCCGGGAACTAACTATGGCTACACCTTC
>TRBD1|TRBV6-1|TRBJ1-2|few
CASSKPPGTGGYTF
TGTGCCAGCAGTAAACCACCCGGGACAGGTGGCTACACCTTC
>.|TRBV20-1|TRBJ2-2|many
CSARVTGTMGTGELFF
TGCAGTGCTAGAGTGACCGGGACCATGGGGACCGGGGAGCTGTTTTTT
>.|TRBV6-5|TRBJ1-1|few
CASSYSSVNTEAFF
TGTGCCAGCAGTTACTCGAGTGTGAACACTGAAGCTTTCTTT
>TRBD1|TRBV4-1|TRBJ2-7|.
CASSRDRTSSYEQYF
TGCGCCAGCAGCCGGGACAGGACCTCATCCTACGAGCAGTACTTC
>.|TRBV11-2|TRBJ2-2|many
CASSFYGAGELFF
TGTGCCAGCAGCTTTTACGGCGCCGGGGAGCTGTTTTTT
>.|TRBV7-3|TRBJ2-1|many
CASSLSREHNEQFF
TGTGCCAGCAGTTTGAGCAGGGAACACAATGAGCAGTTCTTC
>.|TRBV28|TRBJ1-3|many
CASNPSSGNTIYF
TGTGCCAGCAACCCAAGCTCTGGAAACACCATATATTTT
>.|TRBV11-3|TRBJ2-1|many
CASSLGAIEQFF
TGTGCCAGCAGCTTAGGGGCTATTGAGCAGTTCTTC
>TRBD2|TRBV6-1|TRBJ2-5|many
CASSPTSGLQETQYF
TGTGCCAGCAGTCCGACTAGCGGGTTACAAGAGACCCAGTACTTC